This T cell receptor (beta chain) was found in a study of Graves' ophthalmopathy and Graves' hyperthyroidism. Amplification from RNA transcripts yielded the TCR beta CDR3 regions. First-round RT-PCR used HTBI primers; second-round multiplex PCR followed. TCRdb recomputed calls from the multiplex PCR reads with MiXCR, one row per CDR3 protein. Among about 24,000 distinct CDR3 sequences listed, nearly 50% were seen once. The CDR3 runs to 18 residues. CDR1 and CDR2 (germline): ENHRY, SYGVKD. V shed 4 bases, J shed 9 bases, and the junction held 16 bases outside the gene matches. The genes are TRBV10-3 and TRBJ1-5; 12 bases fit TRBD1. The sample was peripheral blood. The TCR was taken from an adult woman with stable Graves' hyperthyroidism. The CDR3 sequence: CAISARDPGTGGYRPQHF. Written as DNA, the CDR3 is TGTGCCATCAGTGCTAGAGATCCCGGGACAGGGGGCTATCGGCCCCAGCATTTT.